This entry lists 27 T cell receptor beta chains sequenced from one sample in a study of T cell repertoires in cytomegalovirus infection. MiXCR, applied by TCRdb to the reads, yields one record per CDR3 protein. In the table there are some 300,000 distinct CDR3 sequences, approximately 10% of which are singletons. The specimen was PBMCs. The receptors were sampled from a human donor in good health (CMV status not recorded). Some clones in this sample may be carry-over from other donors' samples.

The table lists this clonotype with a few counts. The chain employs TRBV29-1 and TRBJ2-2; D not resolved. CDR1 and CDR2 (germline): SQVTM, ANQGSEA. This CDR3 comprises 11 residues. Between the trimmed V and J ends, which lost 6 bases and 5 bases, there was a span of 7 bases. CDR3 region: CSVPGTGELFF. CDR3 coding DNA: TGCAGCGTCCCAGGAACCGGGGAGCTGTTTTTT.

This clonotype was seen many times. The chain recombines TRBV6-6 with TRBJ1-4; D unclear. Per the germline V gene, CDR1 is MNHNY and CDR2 is SVGAGI (reference sequence). Trimming removed 0 bases from V and 13 bases from J, with 18 bases in between. The CDR3 is made up of 15 amino acids. The CDR3 is CASSYSRLDAAGLFF. The CDR3 nucleotides read TGTGCCAGCAGTTACTCACGGCTGGACGCGGCCGGACTGTTTTTT.

This clonotype was detected ten times or more. This sequence joins TRBV7-8 and TRBJ1-2, with 8 bases fitting TRBD1. The germline V gene encodes CDR1 SGHVS and CDR2 FQNEAQ. The CDR3 runs to 15 residues. V trimming: 5 bases; J trimming: 8 bases; junction bases outside the gene matches: 13. The CDR3 sequence: CASSIAGGESGGYTF. The CDR3 bases are TGTGCCAGCAGCATCGCAGGGGGCGAGTCGGGGGGCTACACCTTC.

This clonotype was recorded at least ten times. This chain uses TRBV7-2 with TRBJ2-1, with a tentative D call TRBD2 (6 bases). CDR1 is SGHTA, CDR2 FQGNSA, per germline. CDR3 length: 15 amino acids. V lost 3 bases and J lost 3, with 12 bases in between. The CDR3 DNA reads TGTGCCAGCAGCTTCGGAGGGGCTTTCTACAATGAGCAGTTCTTC. Its protein is CASSFGGAFYNEQFF. The whole variable domain, filled in from reference TRBV7-2 and TRBJ2-1, reads GAGVSQSPSNKVTEKGKDVELRCDPISGHTALYWYRQSLGQGLEFLIYFQGNSAPDKSGLPSDRFSAERTGGSVSTLTIQRTQQEDSAVYLCASSFGGAFYNEQFFGPGTRLTVL.

This clonotype has at least ten counts. The V call is TRBV28, the J call TRBJ1-6; D is ambiguous. Germline assignment: CDR1 MDHEN and CDR2 SYDVKM. The CDR3 is 13 residues long. V lost 5 bases and J lost 10, with 12 bases in between. Written as DNA, the CDR3 is TGTGCCAGCAGTCCTCCCCGGCCCTCACCCCTCCACTTT. It specifies CASSPPRPSPLHF.

At least ten counts were recorded for this clonotype. The chain employs TRBV4-1 and TRBJ2-1; tentative D call: TRBD2 (5 bases). The CDR3 consists of 16 residues. V lost 2 bases to trimming and J lost 4 bases, with 15 bases between them. Germline V lookup: CDR1 MGHRA, CDR2 YSYEKL. The CDR3 nucleotides read TGCGCCAGCAGCCAATCGAGCGGCTCGACTTACAATGAGCAGTTCTTC. This encodes CASSQSSGSTYNEQFF.

This clonotype was counted ten times or more. The chain links TRBV20-1 to TRBJ1-1; TRBD1 agrees at 8 bases. Germline lookup yields CDR1 DFQATT and CDR2 SNEGSKA (reference sequence). CDR3 length equals 14 residues. J lost 1 base, V lost 3 bases, and 4 bases had no gene match. The CDR3 loop reads CSASPGQANTEAFF. The CDR3 DNA is TGCAGTGCTAGTCCGGGACAGGCGAACACTGAAGCTTTCTTT.

V and J are TRBV24-1 and TRBJ2-3, with D possibly matching TRBD2 (6 bases). The CDR3 runs to 13 residues. CDR1 and CDR2 from the germline V gene are KGHDR and SFDVKD. V was trimmed by 4 bases and J by 6 bases, leaving 10 bases between them. In DNA, the CDR3 is TGTGCCACCAGTGACCGACTAGTCGATACGCAGTATTTT. Translated, it gives CATSDRLVDTQYF.

This clonotype was observed many times. The V call is TRBV6-1, the J call TRBJ2-6; D uncertain. This CDR3 region has 15 residues. Trimming took 7 bases from V and 0 from J, leaving 10 bases between them. Per germline, CDR1 MNHNS and CDR2 SASEGT. The CDR3 sequence is CASTSSPSGANVLTF. In DNA, the CDR3 is TGTGCCAGCACCTCCAGCCCCTCTGGGGCCAACGTCCTGACTTTC.

Many counts were recorded for this clonotype. The chain employs TRBV7-2 and TRBJ1-1; D is uncertain. In germline, CDR1 is SGHTA, CDR2 FQGNSA. The V end lost 5 bases, the J end lost 0 bases, and 10 bases lay between the germline ends. The CDR3 extends over 14 amino acids. This chain's CDR3 is CASSQGPMNTEAFF. The CDR3 DNA sequence: TGTGCCAGCAGCCAAGGACCGATGAACACTGAAGCTTTCTTT.

This clonotype showed up many times. The rearrangement uses TRBV28 and TRBJ1-2, with D tentatively TRBD1 (6 bases). The CDR3 extends over 15 amino acids. CDR1 is MDHEN and CDR2 is SYDVKM in the germline V gene. Trimming removed 6 bases from V and 5 bases from J, with 19 bases in between. CDR3 residues: CASRVSLQGGYGYTF. The CDR3 DNA reads as TGTGCCAGCAGGGTTTCGTTGCAAGGGGGGTATGGCTACACCTTC.

Many counts were recorded for this clonotype. The chain has TRBV29-1 and TRBJ1-2; D might be TRBD1 (6 bases). Trimming took 6 bases from V and 4 from J, leaving 12 bases between them. CDR1 is SQVTM and CDR2 is ANQGSEA in the germline V gene. The CDR3 spans 12 residues. The CDR3 DNA sequence: TGCAGCGTGCCCGGAGGGGGCTATGGCTACACCTTC. Amino acid sequence: CSVPGGGYGYTF.

This clonotype was found many times. The gene calls are TRBV7-2 and TRBJ1-5; D is uncertain. Germline CDR1 and CDR2: SGHTA and FQGNSA. The CDR3 runs to 16 residues. Trimming cost V 1 base and J 2 bases, with 12 bases left between them. This chain's CDR3 is CASSLVSSGGNQPQHF. The CDR3 coding sequence is TGTGCCAGCAGCTTAGTTTCTTCCGGGGGCAATCAGCCCCAGCATTTT.

This clonotype has more than one count but fewer than ten. The gene calls are TRBV14 and TRBJ2-1, with D possibly matching TRBD1 (6 bases). V was trimmed by 0 bases and J by 7 bases, leaving 13 bases between them. CDR3 length equals 15 residues. Germline-derived CDR1 and CDR2 are SGHDN and FVKESK. The CDR3 nucleotides read TGTGCCAGCAGCCAAGATCCAGGGCAGGGGAATGAGCAGTTCTTC. It yields the protein CASSQDPGQGNEQFF.

This clonotype has only a few counts. The chain joins TRBV28 to TRBJ1-5, with a weak D call TRBD1 (6 bases). The ends were cut back, 3 bases at V and 2 bases at J, with 17 bases in the middle. The CDR3 spans 17 residues. Per germline, CDR1 MDHEN and CDR2 SYDVKM. This CDR3 reads CASSFLVTAGGNQPQHF. CDR3 DNA: TGTGCCAGCAGTTTTTTGGTTACGGCAGGGGGCAATCAGCCCCAGCATTTT. Full variable domain (missing parts from reference TRBV28 and TRBJ1-5): DVKVTQSSRYLVKRTGEKVFLECVQDMDHENMFWYRQDPGLGLRLIYFSYDVKMKEKGDIPEGYSVSREKKERFSLILESASTNQTSMYLCASSFLVTAGGNQPQHFGDGTRLSIL.

Of note for this clonotype: One base away lies a much larger clone, so this may be a sequencing read error. The CDR3 spells CAGSIMETQYF. DNA of the CDR3: TGTGCCGGTAGTATTATGGAGACCCAGTACTTC. The chain uses TRBV19 and TRBJ2-5; unclear D gene. The CDR3 totals 11 residues. Germline V gives CDR1 LNHDA, CDR2 SQIVND (reference sequence). Full variable domain (missing parts from reference TRBV19 and TRBJ2-5): DGGITQSPKYLFRKEGQNVTLSCEQNLNHDAMYWYRQDPGQGLRLIYYSQIVNDFQKGDIAEGYSVSREKKESFPLTVTSAQKNPTAFYLCAGSIMETQYFGPGTRLLVL.

The sample holds many counts of this clonotype. The V call is TRBV5-6, the J call TRBJ1-6; D gene uncertain. The CDR3 is made up of 13 amino acids. The germline gives CDR1 SGHDT, CDR2 YYEEEE. Trimming removed 0 bases from V and 5 bases from J, with 3 bases in between. The CDR3 region is CASSLGNNSPLHF. The CDR3 DNA sequence: TGTGCCAGCAGCTTGGGAAATAATTCACCCCTCCACTTT. The entire variable domain, with the rest obtained from reference TRBV5-6 and TRBJ1-6, is as follows: DAGVTQSPTHLIKTRGQQVTLRCSPKSGHDTVSWYQQALGQGPQFIFQYYEEEERQRGNFPDRFSGHQFPNYSSELNVNALLLGDSALYLCASSLGNNSPLHFGNGTRLTVT.

In this sample, this clonotype turned up a few times. The V gene is TRBV29-1, the J gene TRBJ2-7; 8 bases are shared with TRBD1. Germline lookup yields CDR1 SQVTM and CDR2 ANQGSEA. V lost 7 bases and J lost 4; bases outside the gene matches: 9. The CDR3 totals 13 residues. DNA for the CDR3: TGCAGCGCCGAGACAGGGGTTCTTTACGAGCAGTACTTC. Translated, it gives CSAETGVLYEQYF.

The V gene is TRBV27, the J gene TRBJ2-7; a weak D match, TRBD2 (5 bases). The V end was cut by 3 bases, the J end by 2 bases, with 11 bases between. The CDR3 totals 14 residues. Germline CDR1 and CDR2: MNHEY and SMNVEV (reference sequence). CDR3 DNA sequence: TGTGCCAGCAGTTTCGGGAATCCTCCCTACGAGCAGTACTTC. The encoded protein is CASSFGNPPYEQYF.

This clonotype has a count of ten or more. The CDR3 loop reads CSARTPGTEAFF. The CDR3 DNA reads as TGCAGTGCTAGAACCCCCGGCACTGAAGCTTTCTTT. The V call is TRBV20-1, the J call TRBJ1-1; D gene unclear. Between the trimmed V and J ends, which lost 2 bases and 4 bases, there was a span of 8 bases. The CDR3 covers 12 residues. CDR1 and CDR2 (germline): DFQATT, SNEGSKA (reference sequence).

This sequence joins TRBV28 and TRBJ2-5; possible D gene TRBD1, 5 bases. This CDR3 region has 16 residues. V was shortened by 6 bases and J by 2 bases, with 19 bases between the two germline ends. Germline CDR1 reads MDHEN; CDR2 reads SYDVKM. The CDR3: CASSPTPGRTQETQYF. Here the CDR3 DNA reads TGTGCCAGCAGCCCAACCCCAGGACGGACACAAGAGACCCAGTACTTC.

This clonotype was picked up many times. J is TRBJ1-2 and V is TRBV28; D gene uncertain. Trimming stripped 1 base from V and 7 bases from J, with 7 bases between. This CDR3 contains 12 residues. Germline values: CDR1 MDHEN, CDR2 SYDVKM. The CDR3 nucleotides read TGTGCCAGCAGTTTATCACAAATTGGCTACACCTTC. It yields the protein CASSLSQIGYTF.

The sample holds many counts of this clonotype. In nucleotides, the CDR3 is TGTGCCAGCAGCTTGGGACGGTACTCTGGGGCCAACGTCCTGACTTTC. This sequence encodes CASSLGRYSGANVLTF. This sequence joins TRBV5-4 and TRBJ2-6; D is undetermined. Looked up from germline, CDR1 is SGHNT and CDR2 is YYREEE (reference sequence). The germline V and J ends were trimmed by 0 bases and 0 bases, with 7 bases remaining between them. The CDR3 totals 16 residues.

This clonotype was found many times. This rearrangement joins TRBV19 to TRBJ2-7; TRBD1 matches 7 bases. Unmatched junction bases numbered 7, after V lost 9 bases and J lost 2 bases. Germline lookup yields CDR1 LNHDA and CDR2 SQIVND (reference sequence). The length of the CDR3 is 13 residues. The CDR3 DNA reads as TGTGCCAGCCAGAACAGGGGAACCTACGAGCAGTACTTC. Translating it yields CASQNRGTYEQYF.

This clonotype was found many times. The V gene is TRBV19, the J gene TRBJ1-1; a possible D gene is TRBD1 (5 bases). This CDR3 contains 16 residues. Germline V CDR1 and CDR2: LNHDA, SQIVND (reference sequence). Between the trimmed V and J ends, which lost 1 base and 6 bases, there was a span of 18 bases. The CDR3: CASSIGGGGIQSEAFF. The DNA for the CDR3 is TGTGCCAGTAGTATAGGGGGCGGAGGGATTCAATCTGAAGCTTTCTTT.

In its sample, this clonotype was seen many times. The rearrangement uses TRBV20-1 and TRBJ2-3, with TRBD2 as a possible D gene (5 bases). Germline V gives CDR1 DFQATT, CDR2 SNEGSKA (reference sequence). Trimming took 2 bases from V and 7 from J, leaving 7 bases between them. The CDR3 covers 11 residues. The CDR3 protein is CSARNGNTQYF. In DNA form, the CDR3 reads TGCAGTGCTAGAAACGGGAATACGCAGTATTTT.

V gene TRBV20-1 combines with J gene TRBJ1-1; D may be TRBD1 (6 bases). The germline V gene has CDR1 DFQATT and CDR2 SNEGSKA (reference sequence). The CDR3 has 10 amino acids. V was pared by 6 bases and J by 8 bases, with 10 bases between. The CDR3 DNA follows: TGCAGTGCGGTCAGGGGAGAAGCTTTCTTT. This sequence encodes CSAVRGEAFF.